The 32 T cell receptor beta chains presented below share a single source sample, sequenced in a study of blood T cell repertoires in COVID-19. Using immunoSEQ multiplex PCR, the repertoire was profiled, and TCRdb retains in-frame clones only, with some absent. Of about 190,000 clones listed, 65% to 80% are singletons. The sequenced sample consisted of PBMCs or T cells enriched from blood (not recorded which). The receptors were gathered from a woman aged 50 to 65 with acute COVID-19.

This clone appeared many times. This chain joins TRBV4-2 and TRBJ1-4; 8 bases match TRBD1. The CDR3 runs 14 residues. Trimming took 5 bases from V and 4 from J; bases not matched to a gene: 3. Germline CDR1 is LGHNA and CDR2 is YNFKEQ. The CDR3 DNA is TGTGCCAGCAGCACAGGGGGAAATAATGAAAAACTGTTTTTT. It specifies CASSTGGNNEKLFF.

This chain links TRBV18 with TRBJ2-7; D is undetermined. The ends were cut back, 6 bases at V and 3 bases at J, with 9 bases in the middle. The germline gives CDR1 KGHSH, CDR2 LQKENI. The CDR3 contains 12 residues. CDR3 in DNA: TGTGCCAGCTCGCGACTGATCTACGAGCAGTACGTC. This gives the protein CASSRLIYEQYV.

V is TRBV19 and J is TRBJ2-3, with no clear D. Germline CDR1 is LNHDA and CDR2 is SQIVND (reference sequence). The CDR3 is made up of 11 amino acids. Trimming took 4 bases from V and 4 from J, leaving 3 bases between them. CDR3 region: CASSTADTQYF. The CDR3 DNA is TGTGCCAGTAGTACCGCAGATACGCAGTATTTT.

The J gene is TRBJ1-2, the V gene TRBV12-3 or TRBV12-4; no firm D call. This CDR3 has 13 amino acids. The V end lost 3 bases, the J end lost 8 bases, and 13 bases lay between the germline ends. The CDR3 region is CASSFWSVEGYTF. The DNA for the CDR3 is TGTGCCAGCAGTTTCTGGAGCGTGGAGGGCTACACCTTC.

This clone was counted only a few times. The gene calls are TRBV7-6 and TRBJ1-6, with unresolved D. The CDR3 has 16 amino acids. Trimming removed 5 bases at V and 3 bases at J, with 14 bases between. Germline values: CDR1 SGHVS, CDR2 FNYEAQ. The CDR3 loop is CASSPREPIYNSPLHF. As DNA, the CDR3 is TGTGCCAGCAGCCCCCGCGAGCCGATCTATAATTCACCCCTCCACTTT.

This rearrangement joins TRBV6-5 to TRBJ2-7, with a possible D match to TRBD1 (6 bases). Germline lookup yields CDR1 MNHEY and CDR2 SVGAGI. Trimming shortened V by 6 bases and J by 6 bases, and 12 bases separated the two germline ends. CDR3 length equals 12 residues. In DNA form, the CDR3 reads TGTGCCAGCAGCCAGGACAGCTCCGAGCAGTACGTC. As protein: CASSQDSSEQYV.

This chain joins TRBV19 and TRBJ2-7, with D tentatively TRBD1 (6 bases). Germline V gives CDR1 LNHDA, CDR2 SQIVND (reference sequence). CDR3 size: 13 residues. V lost 5 bases and J lost 5, with 13 bases in between. The CDR3 region has the DNA TGTGCCAGTAGTCCTGGGGGCTACCACGAGCAGTACGTC. Translated: CASSPGGYHEQYV.

V gene TRBV28 combines with J gene TRBJ1-2; 7 bases map to TRBD1. Germline values: CDR1 MDHEN, CDR2 SYDVKM. CDR3 size: 16 residues. After removal of 3 bases from V and 6 bases from J, the junction contained 13 bases not matched to a gene. The CDR3 DNA reads as TGTGCCAGCAGTTTTGAAGGGGGAAGGGGGCTTAATGGCTACACCTTC. Residues: CASSFEGGRGLNGYTF.

With respect to this clone: At the DNA level, this CDR3 is encoded by other sequences in the same sample as well. The chain uses TRBV5-1 and TRBJ1-5; D is possibly TRBD1 (5 bases). Trimming took 4 bases from V and 1 from J, leaving 12 bases between them. The CDR3 consists of 15 residues. CDR1 is SGHRS, CDR2 YFSETQ, per germline. The CDR3 sequence: CASSPGGVSNQPQHF. The CDR3 DNA follows: TGCGCCAGCAGCCCCGGAGGGGTAAGCAATCAGCCCCAGCATTTT.

This sequence joins TRBV14 and TRBJ2-7, with TRBD2 matching 10 bases. The CDR3 is 15 amino acids. V lost 4 bases, J lost 2 bases, and 5 bases stayed unmatched. From germline, CDR1 is SGHDN and CDR2 FVKESK. Here the CDR3 reads CASSPTSGATYEQYV. In nucleotides, the CDR3 is TGTGCCAGCAGCCCTACTAGCGGGGCGACCTACGAGCAGTACGTC.

CDR3 sequence (DNA): TGTGCCAGCAGTGAGGAGAGGACTAACTATGGCTACACCTTC. This gives the protein CASSEERTNYGYTF. The V gene is TRBV6-1, the J gene TRBJ1-2; D not certain. Germline V gene data show CDR1 as MNHNS and CDR2 as SASEGT. Trimming cost V 3 bases and J 0 bases, with 8 bases left between them. The CDR3 length is 14 residues.

V and J are TRBV24-1 and TRBJ1-1, with D possibly being TRBD1 (5 bases). Between the trimmed V and J ends, which lost 4 bases and 7 bases, there was a span of 18 bases. The CDR3 is 15 residues long. Germline V CDR1 and CDR2: KGHDR, SFDVKD. CDR3 sequence reads: CATSDHRGTQVEAFF. CDR3 coding DNA: TGTGCCACCAGTGACCACCGCGGGACTCAGGTTGAAGCTTTCTTT.

The chain links TRBV10-3 to TRBJ1-1, with a tentative D call TRBD1 (5 bases). The V gene's germline CDR1 is ENHRY and CDR2 SYGVKD. This CDR3 contains 16 residues. V gave up 10 bases and J gave up 1 base, with 22 bases separating them. CDR3 loop: CATAGQGGRSNTEAFF. The CDR3 DNA follows: TGTGCCACCGCCGGGCAGGGAGGGAGGTCGAACACTGAAGCTTTCTTT.

The rearrangement uses TRBV7-2 and TRBJ1-1; 9 bases fit TRBD1. The CDR3 consists of 12 residues. CDR1 SGHTA and CDR2 FQGNSA come from the germline V gene. Germline trimming cut 5 bases from V and 10 bases from J; bases unmatched to any gene: 5. The CDR3 DNA is TGTGCCAGCAGCCGGACAGGGGAGAGAGCTTTCTTT. Amino acid sequence: CASSRTGERAFF.

This clone showed up just a few times. J is TRBJ1-5 and V is TRBV28; 9 positions match TRBD1. Per germline, CDR1 MDHEN and CDR2 SYDVKM. The trim removed 6 bases at V and 9 bases at J, leaving 12 bases unmatched. The CDR3 totals 15 residues. Written as DNA, the CDR3 is TGTGCCAGCAGCCTACCCGGGACAGGGCGTAGGCCCCAGCATTTT. Protein sequence: CASSLPGTGRRPQHF.

The rearrangement joins TRBV28 to TRBJ2-2; TRBD1 matches 8 bases. CDR3 length: 16 amino acids. V trimming: 4 bases; J trimming: 4 bases; junction bases outside the gene matches: 8. Germline values: CDR1 MDHEN, CDR2 SYDVKM. The CDR3 region has the DNA TGTGCCAGCAGTTACAGGGGGAGCTTGGGCACCGGGGAGCTGTTTTTT. Its translation: CASSYRGSLGTGELFF.

There are a few counts of this clone. This chain joins TRBV30 and TRBJ1-3; D perhaps matches TRBD1 (5 bases). Trimming stripped 4 bases from V and 6 bases from J, with 16 bases between. The germline V gene encodes CDR1 GTSNPN and CDR2 SVGIG (reference sequence). The CDR3 spans 14 residues. The CDR3, as DNA: TGTGCCTGGACCGGCGGGGGAAGCGAAAACACCATATATTTT. This gives the protein CAWTGGGSENTIYF.

The rearrangement uses TRBV3-1 (or the pseudogene TRBV3-2) and TRBJ1-5; tentative D call: TRBD1 (6 bases). This CDR3 has 14 amino acids. The V gene lost 6 bases and the J gene lost 3 bases, with 12 bases spanning the gap. Germline lookup yields CDR1 LGHDT and CDR2 YNNKEL (reference sequence). CDR3 DNA: TGTGCCAGCAGTCTCGGACAGTACAATCAGCCCCAGCATTTT. Its translation is CASSLGQYNQPQHF.

This clone was seen a handful of times. J is TRBJ1-2 and V is TRBV27, with D possibly being TRBD1 (5 bases). V gave up 8 bases and J gave up 0 bases, with 16 bases separating them. The CDR3 consists of 15 residues. Germline values: CDR1 MNHEY, CDR2 SMNVEV (reference sequence). CDR3 sequence: CASRPPRASNYGYTF. The CDR3 nucleotides are TGTGCCAGCCGCCCCCCCAGGGCCTCTAACTATGGCTACACCTTC.

This chain uses TRBV28 with TRBJ1-5; the D gene is possibly TRBD1 (6 bases). The length of the CDR3 is 14 residues. The germline V gene encodes CDR1 MDHEN and CDR2 SYDVKM. Trimming pared 11 bases from V and 0 bases from J, leaving 14 bases between. The CDR3 nucleotides are TGTGCCGCGAGGACAGCTTATAGCAATCAGCCCCAGCATTTT. This gives the protein CAARTAYSNQPQHF. Complete variable domain (other parts from reference TRBV28 and TRBJ1-5): DVKVTQSSRYLVKRTGEKVFLECVQDMDHENMFWYRQDPGLGLRLIYFSYDVKMKEKGDIPEGYSVSREKKERFSLILESASTNQTSMYLCAARTAYSNQPQHFGDGTRLSIL.

This clone was detected only once. The chain recombines TRBV27 with TRBJ1-6; possibly TRBD1 for D (6 bases). Germline loops: CDR1 MNHEY, CDR2 SMNVEV (reference sequence). The V and J ends lost 6 bases and 9 bases respectively, with 12 bases between them. The CDR3 has 13 amino acids. The CDR3 spells CASSPGGRSPLHF. The CDR3 nucleotides read TGTGCCAGCAGCCCCGGGGGGCGTTCACCCCTCCACTTT.

The rearrangement uses TRBV29-1 and TRBJ2-2; 7 bases map to TRBD1. Germline assignment: CDR1 SQVTM and CDR2 ANQGSEA. This CDR3 comprises 13 residues. The J segment lost 6 bases and the V segment lost 5 bases, leaving 6 bases of the junction unmatched. DNA for the CDR3: TGCAGCGTTTACAGGGGTATGGCCGGGGAGCTGTTTTTT. Translated: CSVYRGMAGELFF.

This clone was counted only a few times. CDR3: CASSQELQGALGEQFF. CDR3 DNA sequence: TGCGCCAGCAGCCAAGAACTTCAGGGGGCCTTGGGTGAGCAGTTCTTC. The gene calls are TRBV4-1 and TRBJ2-1; 8 positions agree with TRBD1. CDR3 length: 16 amino acids. Germline V gene sequence: CDR1 MGHRA, CDR2 YSYEKL. Unmatched junction bases numbered 10, after V lost 0 bases and J lost 9 bases.

V usage is TRBV7-2 and J usage is TRBJ2-1, with 12 bases identical to TRBD2. Per the germline V gene, CDR1 is SGHTA and CDR2 is FQGNSA. J gave up 2 bases and V 5 bases, and 10 bases lay outside the gene matches. CDR3 size: 18 residues. CDR3 loop: CASSLSRLAGAAYNEQFF. In DNA form, the CDR3 reads TGTGCCAGCAGCCTTAGCAGACTAGCGGGGGCCGCCTACAATGAGCAGTTCTTC. Full variable domain (missing parts from reference TRBV7-2 and TRBJ2-1): GAGVSQSPSNKVTEKGKDVELRCDPISGHTALYWYRQSLGQGLEFLIYFQGNSAPDKSGLPSDRFSAERTGGSVSTLTIQRTQQEDSAVYLCASSLSRLAGAAYNEQFFGPGTRLTVL.

This CDR3 is CASKAPEPTYEQYV. The DNA for the CDR3 is TGCGCCAGCAAAGCGCCGGAACCGACCTACGAGCAGTACGTC. The chain combines TRBV10-1 with TRBJ2-7; D not certain. Germline V gene sequence: CDR1 WNHNN, CDR2 SYGVQD (reference sequence). V was pared by 7 bases and J by 2 bases, with 15 bases between. The CDR3 runs 14 residues.

J is TRBJ1-5 and V is TRBV19, with TRBD1 matching over 9 bases. The trim removed 8 bases at V and 6 bases at J, leaving 14 bases unmatched. The length of the CDR3 is 16 residues. Germline lookup yields CDR1 LNHDA and CDR2 SQIVND (reference sequence). The CDR3 is CASEQGAQVQGQPQHF. CDR3 sequence (DNA): TGTGCCAGTGAACAGGGGGCGCAGGTCCAGGGTCAGCCCCAGCATTTT.

The chain joins TRBV3-1 (or the pseudogene TRBV3-2) to TRBJ2-1, with 7 bases that match TRBD1. The ends lost 4 bases at V and 8 bases at J; junction bases unmatched: 14. Germline V gives CDR1 LGHDT, CDR2 YNNKEL (reference sequence). This CDR3 has 16 residues. The CDR3 nucleotides read TGTGCCAGCAGCCCTTTTTCCGACAGGGAACGGGATGAGCAGTTCTTC. This sequence encodes CASSPFSDRERDEQFF.

The chain employs TRBV5-6 and TRBJ1-1; D unresolved. The CDR3 covers 16 residues. CDR1 and CDR2 (germline): SGHDT, YYEEEE. Trimming pared 1 base from V and 11 bases from J, leaving 24 bases between. In DNA form, the CDR3 reads TGTGCCAGCAGCTTGATGGCAGTAAAAGCCTTGAGCGACGCTTTCTTT. It yields the protein CASSLMAVKALSDAFF.

This rearrangement joins TRBV28 to TRBJ1-5; the match to TRBD1 covers 11 bases. CDR1 and CDR2 from the germline V gene are MDHEN and SYDVKM. The CDR3 spans 19 residues. With V trimmed by 4 bases and J by 0 bases, 11 bases remained unmatched. CDR3 DNA sequence: TGTGCCAGCAGTTCCCCCCGGGACAGGGGGATAGATAGCAATCAGCCCCAGCATTTT. Protein: CASSSPRDRGIDSNQPQHF.

V is TRBV2 and J is TRBJ1-2; 7 positions agree with TRBD1. Germline lookup yields CDR1 SNHLY and CDR2 FYNNEI. J was trimmed by 1 base and V by 4 bases; bases with no gene match: 6. The CDR3 is 15 amino acids. This chain's CDR3 is CASSVGQVFNYGYTF. The DNA for the CDR3 is TGTGCCAGCAGTGTAGGACAGGTTTTTAACTATGGCTACACCTTC. The variable domain in full, completed from reference TRBV2 and TRBJ1-2, reads EPEVTQTPSHQVTQMGQEVILRCVPISNHLYFYWYRQILGQKVEFLVSFYNNEISEKSEIFDDQFSVERPDGSNFTLKIRSTKLEDSAMYFCASSVGQVFNYGYTFGSGTRLTVV.

Of note for this clone: A read error may produce the germline difference seen at one junction end. V and J are TRBV7-9 and TRBJ1-1; D perhaps matches TRBD1 (5 bases). The CDR3 sequence is 11 residues long. CDR1 is SEHNR and CDR2 is FQNEAQ in the germline V gene (reference sequence). This chain's CDR3 is CATQGPTEAFF. CDR3 sequence (DNA): TGCGCTACGCAGGGCCCCACTGAAGCTTTCTTT. The full variable domain, its missing parts supplied by reference TRBV7-9 and TRBJ1-1, is DTGVSQNPRHKITKRGQNVTFRCDPISEHNRLYWYRQTLGQGPEFLTYFQNEAQLEKSRLLSDRFSAERPKGSFSTLEIQRTEQGDSAMYLCATQGPTEAFFGQGTRLTVV.

This clone was detected only once. V and J are TRBV9 and TRBJ2-3, with D perhaps TRBD2 (5 bases). The CDR3 runs 14 residues. V was clipped by 3 bases and J by 0 bases, with 8 bases between them. Germline CDR1 SGDLS, CDR2 YYNGEE. This chain's CDR3 is CASSARLSTDTQYF. The CDR3, as DNA: TGTGCCAGCAGCGCCAGACTAAGCACAGATACGCAGTATTTT.